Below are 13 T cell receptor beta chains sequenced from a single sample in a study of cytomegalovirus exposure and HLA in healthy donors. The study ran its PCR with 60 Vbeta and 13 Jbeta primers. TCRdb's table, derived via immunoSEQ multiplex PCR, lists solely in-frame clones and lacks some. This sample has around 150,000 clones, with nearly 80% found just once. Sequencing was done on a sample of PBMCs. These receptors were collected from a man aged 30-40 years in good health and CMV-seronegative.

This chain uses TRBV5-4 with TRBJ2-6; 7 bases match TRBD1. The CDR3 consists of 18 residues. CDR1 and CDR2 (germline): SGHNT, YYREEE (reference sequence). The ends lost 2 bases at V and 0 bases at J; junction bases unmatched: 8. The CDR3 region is CASSLPGQYYSGANVLTF. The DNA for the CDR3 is TGTGCCAGCAGCTTACCGGGACAGTATTACTCTGGGGCCAACGTCCTGACTTTC.

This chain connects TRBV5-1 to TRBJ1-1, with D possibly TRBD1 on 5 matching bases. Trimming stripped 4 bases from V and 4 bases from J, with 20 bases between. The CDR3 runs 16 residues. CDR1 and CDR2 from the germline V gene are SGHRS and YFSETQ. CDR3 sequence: CASSLIQGGLSTEAFF. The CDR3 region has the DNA TGCGCCAGCAGCCTAATCCAGGGTGGGCTGAGCACTGAAGCTTTCTTT.

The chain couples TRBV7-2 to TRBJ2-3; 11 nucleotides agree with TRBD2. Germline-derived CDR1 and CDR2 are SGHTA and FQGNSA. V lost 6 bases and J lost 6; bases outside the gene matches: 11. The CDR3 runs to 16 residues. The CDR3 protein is CASREFSGRDADTQYF. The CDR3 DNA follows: TGTGCCAGCAGGGAATTTAGCGGGAGGGACGCGGATACGCAGTATTTT.

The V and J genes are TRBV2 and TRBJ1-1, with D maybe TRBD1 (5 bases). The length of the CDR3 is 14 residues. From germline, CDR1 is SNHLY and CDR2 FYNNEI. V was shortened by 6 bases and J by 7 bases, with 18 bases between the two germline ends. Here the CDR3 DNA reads TGTGCCAGCAGCACAAGGGGCAGGGATGGTGAAGCTTTCTTT. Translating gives CASSTRGRDGEAFF.

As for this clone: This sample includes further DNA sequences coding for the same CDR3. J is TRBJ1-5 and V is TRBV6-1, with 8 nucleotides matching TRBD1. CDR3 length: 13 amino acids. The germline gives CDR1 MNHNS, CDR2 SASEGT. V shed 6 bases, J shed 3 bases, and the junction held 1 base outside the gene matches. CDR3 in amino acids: CASRGQDNQPQHF. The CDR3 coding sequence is TGTGCCAGCAGGGGACAGGACAATCAGCCCCAGCATTTT.

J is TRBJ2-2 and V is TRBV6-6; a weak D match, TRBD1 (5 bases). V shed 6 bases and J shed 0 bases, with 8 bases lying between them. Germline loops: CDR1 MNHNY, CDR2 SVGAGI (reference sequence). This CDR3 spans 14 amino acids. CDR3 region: CASSRTTNTGELFF. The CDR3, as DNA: TGTGCCAGCAGCCGGACAACGAACACCGGGGAGCTGTTTTTT.

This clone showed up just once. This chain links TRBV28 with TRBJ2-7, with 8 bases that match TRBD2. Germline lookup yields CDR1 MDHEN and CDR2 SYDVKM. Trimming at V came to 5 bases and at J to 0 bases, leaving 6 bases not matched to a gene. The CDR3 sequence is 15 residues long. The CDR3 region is CASSPRTSSSYEQYF. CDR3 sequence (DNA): TGTGCCAGCAGTCCCCGGACTAGCAGCTCCTACGAGCAGTACTTC.

In DNA, the CDR3 is TGTGCCAGCTCACCACAGGCTAGCGGGGGGATTGAGCAGTACTTC. Translating gives CASSPQASGGIEQYF. The gene calls are TRBV18 and TRBJ2-7; 11 bases match TRBD2. The germline V gene encodes CDR1 KGHSH and CDR2 LQKENI. The CDR3 has 15 amino acids. With V trimmed by 1 base and J by 7 bases, 6 bases remained unmatched.

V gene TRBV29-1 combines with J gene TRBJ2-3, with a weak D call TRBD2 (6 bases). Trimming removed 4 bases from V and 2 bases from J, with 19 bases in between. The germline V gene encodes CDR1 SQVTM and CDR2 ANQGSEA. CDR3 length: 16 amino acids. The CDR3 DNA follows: TGCAGCGTTGGGGGGTTAGGAGGGACCGCCACAGATACGCAGTATTTT. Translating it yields CSVGGLGGTATDTQYF.

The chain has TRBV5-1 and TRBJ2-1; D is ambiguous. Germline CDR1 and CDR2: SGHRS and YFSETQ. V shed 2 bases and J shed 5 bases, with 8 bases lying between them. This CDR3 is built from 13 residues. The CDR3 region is CASSFGDHNEQFF. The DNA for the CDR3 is TGCGCCAGCAGCTTCGGAGACCACAATGAGCAGTTCTTC.

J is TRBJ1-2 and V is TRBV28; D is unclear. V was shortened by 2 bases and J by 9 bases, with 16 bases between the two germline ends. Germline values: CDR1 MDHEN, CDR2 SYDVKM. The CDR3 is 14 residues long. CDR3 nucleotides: TGTGCCAGCAGTTTAAGATATCCAGAGGTCCGCTACACCTTC. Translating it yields CASSLRYPEVRYTF.

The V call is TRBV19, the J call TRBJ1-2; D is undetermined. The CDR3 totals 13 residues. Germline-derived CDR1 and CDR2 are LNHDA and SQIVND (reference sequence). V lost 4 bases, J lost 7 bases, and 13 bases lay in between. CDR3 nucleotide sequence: TGTGCCAGTAGTAAGCTTAAGAGCCTTGGCTACACCTTC. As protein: CASSKLKSLGYTF.

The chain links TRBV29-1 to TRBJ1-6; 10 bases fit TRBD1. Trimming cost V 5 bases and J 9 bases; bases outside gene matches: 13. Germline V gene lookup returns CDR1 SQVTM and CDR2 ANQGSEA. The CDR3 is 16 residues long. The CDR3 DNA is TGCAGCGTTACGCTAGGGACAGGGGACTCGAGTTCACCCCTCCACTTT. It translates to CSVTLGTGDSSSPLHF.